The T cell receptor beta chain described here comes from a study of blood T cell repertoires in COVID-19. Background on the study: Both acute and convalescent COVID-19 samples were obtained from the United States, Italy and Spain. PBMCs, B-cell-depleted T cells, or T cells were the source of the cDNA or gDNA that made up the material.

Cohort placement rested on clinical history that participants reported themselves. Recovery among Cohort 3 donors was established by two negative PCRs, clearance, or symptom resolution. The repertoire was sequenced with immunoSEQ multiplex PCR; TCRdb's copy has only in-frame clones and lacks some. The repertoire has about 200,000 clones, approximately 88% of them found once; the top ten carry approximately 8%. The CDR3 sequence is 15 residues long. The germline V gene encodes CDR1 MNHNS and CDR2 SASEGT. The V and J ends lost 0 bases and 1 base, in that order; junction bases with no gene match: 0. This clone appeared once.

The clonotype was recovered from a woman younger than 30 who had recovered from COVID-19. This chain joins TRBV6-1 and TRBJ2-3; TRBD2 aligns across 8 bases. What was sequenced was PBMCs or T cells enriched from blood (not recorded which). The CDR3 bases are TGTGCCAGCAGTGAAGCGCGGGGGGGCACAGATACGCAGTATTTT. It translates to CASSEARGGTDTQYF.